Listed here are 30 T cell receptor beta chains from one sample, sequenced in a study of OX40 agonist ivuxolimab in advanced cancers. TCRdb's table, derived via immunoSEQ multiplex PCR, lists solely in-frame clones and lacks some. The sample includes about 130,000 clones, 92% of them seen just once. Sequenced material: CD4+ or CD8+ T cells sorted from blood, taken in a trial of the OX40 agonist ivuxolimab. The source is an adult with an advanced solid tumor such as melanoma, head and neck, liver or kidney cancer.

The rearrangement uses TRBV28 and TRBJ2-5; tentatively, D is TRBD2 (6 bases). Judging by the DNA end, TRBJ2-7 fits better; the J call may be wrong. This CDR3 contains 13 residues. CDR1 is MDHEN, CDR2 SYDVKM, per germline. The CDR3 DNA sequence: TGTGCCAGCACCACCCCCGGGGGCTACGAGCAGTACTTC. Translating it yields CASTTPGGYEQYF.

This CDR3 is CASNDRVHGYTF. In nucleotides, the CDR3 is TGTGCCAGCAATGACAGGGTCCATGGCTACACCTTC. This chain uses TRBV28 with TRBJ1-2, with 7 bases aligning to TRBD1. Germline V gene lookup returns CDR1 MDHEN and CDR2 SYDVKM. This CDR3 is 12 amino acids long. J was trimmed by 6 bases and V by 7 bases; bases with no gene match: 5.

The chain has TRBV29-1 and TRBJ1-2, with TRBD1 matching 8 bases. Germline lookup yields CDR1 SQVTM and CDR2 ANQGSEA. V gave up 5 bases and J gave up 7 bases; unmatched junction bases: 6. This CDR3 is 12 amino acids long. The CDR3 DNA is TGCAGCGTTACCCAGGGGGCGACTGGCTACACCTTC. Translated: CSVTQGATGYTF.

This rearrangement joins TRBV14 to TRBJ2-3, with unresolved D. Per the germline V gene, CDR1 is SGHDN and CDR2 is FVKESK. Trimming shortened V by 4 bases and J by 5 bases, and 7 bases separated the two germline ends. This CDR3 is built from 12 residues. The CDR3 DNA follows: TGTGCCAGCAGCCCCTTCGAAGATACGCAGTATTTT. It translates to CASSPFEDTQYF.

This sequence joins TRBV19 and TRBJ1-2, with 8 bases aligning to TRBD1. The CDR3 is 13 residues long. Germline CDR1 and CDR2: LNHDA and SQIVND (reference sequence). The V gene end was trimmed by 2 bases and the J gene end by 7 bases; junction bases not matched to a gene: 3. As DNA, the CDR3 is TGTGCCAGTAGTATAAACGACAGGGGTGGCTACACCTTC. Its translation is CASSINDRGGYTF.

The genes are TRBV6-5 and TRBJ1-2, with D unclear. Looked up from germline, CDR1 is MNHEY and CDR2 is SVGAGI. The CDR3 is 15 residues long. Trimming left V 5 bases short and J 2 bases short, with 15 bases between. The CDR3: CASSLLPRTNYGYTF. The CDR3 DNA reads TGTGCCAGCAGTCTTCTCCCCCGGACCAACTATGGCTACACCTTC.

The chain uses TRBV6-5 and TRBJ2-5; 10 bases match TRBD2. The length of the CDR3 is 14 residues. V lost 8 bases, J lost 2 bases, and 5 bases stayed unmatched. The germline gives CDR1 MNHEY, CDR2 SVGAGI. The CDR3 DNA reads TGTGCCAGCCGGACTAGCGGAGCTCAAGAGACCCAGTACTTC. Protein sequence: CASRTSGAQETQYF.

The chain employs TRBV5-1 and TRBJ1-5; 10 nucleotides match TRBD1. The CDR3 covers 15 residues. Germline V lookup: CDR1 SGHRS, CDR2 YFSETQ. Losses at the gene ends were 4 bases for V and 5 bases for J; bases not matched to a gene: 6. The CDR3 sequence is CASSPGQGTDQPQHF. The DNA for the CDR3 is TGCGCCAGCAGCCCGGGACAGGGGACCGATCAGCCCCAGCATTTT.

The J gene is TRBJ2-2, the V gene TRBV2; TRBD1 might be the D (6 bases). The germline V gene has CDR1 SNHLY and CDR2 FYNNEI. Trimming took off 7 bases at V and 4 bases at J, with 13 bases between the two ends. The length of the CDR3 is 14 residues. In DNA form, the CDR3 reads TGTGCCAGCATGGGGGCTCGGGGCACCGGGGAGCTGTTTTTT. This codes for CASMGARGTGELFF.

J is TRBJ1-2 and V is TRBV28, with a tentative D call TRBD1 (6 bases). The CDR3 runs 13 residues. From germline, CDR1 is MDHEN and CDR2 SYDVKM. Trimming took off 6 bases at V and 1 base at J, with 9 bases between the two ends. Here the CDR3 reads CASRVGHNYGYTF. CDR3 DNA sequence: TGTGCCAGCAGGGTGGGACATAACTATGGCTACACCTTC.

In nucleotides, the CDR3 is TGTGCCTGGAGTACATATCATGGTGGAAGCTACGAGCAGTACTTC. Translating it yields CAWSTYHGGSYEQYF. V and J are TRBV30 and TRBJ2-5; D gene uncertain. The DNA end favors TRBJ2-7, so the J call may be wrong. The CDR3 extends over 15 amino acids. Germline-derived CDR1 and CDR2 are GTSNPN and SVGIG (reference sequence).

The V gene is TRBV12-1, the J gene TRBJ2-5; the table's D call of TRBD2 was not tested on the DNA. TRBV12-1 is assigned pseudogene status. The CDR3 is 15 residues long. The CDR3 DNA reads as TGTGCCAGCAGCTTTCCCTTCTCTAGGCAAGAGACCCAGTACTTC. Translating gives CASSFPFSRQETQYF.

V gene TRBV7-2 combines with J gene TRBJ2-3; 10 bases are shared with TRBD2. CDR1 is SGHTA and CDR2 is FQGNSA in the germline V gene. The CDR3 consists of 17 residues. Germline trimming cut 3 bases from V and 1 base from J; bases unmatched to any gene: 7. DNA of the CDR3: TGTGCCAGCAGCTTGTTGGGACTAGCGTTCGGCACAGATACGCAGTATTTT. This sequence encodes CASSLLGLAFGTDTQYF.

J is TRBJ1-3 and V is TRBV29-1; 7 bases are a match to TRBD1. Germline values: CDR1 SQVTM, CDR2 ANQGSEA. The CDR3 loop spans 16 amino acids. V trimming: 7 bases; J trimming: 0 bases; junction bases outside the gene matches: 12. CDR3 nucleotide sequence: TGCAGCGCCTCGCCCTCGACAGGGAGCTCTGGAAACACCATATATTTT. Protein: CSASPSTGSSGNTIYF.

This clone was picked up one time. The gene calls are TRBV28 and TRBJ1-4; D gene uncertain. This CDR3 is 14 amino acids long. The germline V gene encodes CDR1 MDHEN and CDR2 SYDVKM. V was clipped by 6 bases and J by 0 bases, with 8 bases between them. The CDR3 nucleotides read TGTGCCAGCAGGACACGAGCAACTAATGAAAAACTGTTTTTT. Translated: CASRTRATNEKLFF.

The V call is TRBV28, the J call TRBJ2-2; 8 nucleotides match TRBD1. Germline V CDR1 and CDR2: MDHEN, SYDVKM. With 5 bases clipped from V and 0 bases from J, the junction kept 2 bases outside the gene matches. The CDR3 sequence is 15 residues long. CDR3 coding DNA: TGTGCCAGCAGTCCGGGACAGGCGAACACCGGGGAGCTGTTTTTT. Encoded protein: CASSPGQANTGELFF.

This clone was counted a single time. The J gene is TRBJ1-2, the V gene TRBV5-1; D gene unclear. CDR1 and CDR2 from the germline V gene are SGHRS and YFSETQ. The V gene lost 0 bases and the J gene lost 2 bases, with 8 bases spanning the gap. The length of the CDR3 is 14 residues. Here the CDR3 reads CASSLDSSNYGYTF. As DNA, the CDR3 is TGCGCCAGCAGCTTGGATAGCAGCAACTATGGCTACACCTTC.

This chain uses TRBV7-8 with TRBJ1-5; no definite D call. The CDR3 is 15 amino acids. In germline, CDR1 is SGHVS, CDR2 FQNEAQ. V was shortened by 1 base and J by 0 bases, with 7 bases between the two germline ends. CDR3 bases: TGTGCCAGCAGCTTAGTTTCGGGTAGCAATCAGCCCCAGCATTTT. It codes for CASSLVSGSNQPQHF.

This rearrangement joins TRBV6-1 to TRBJ2-7; tentative D call: TRBD2 (6 bases). Trimming pared 2 bases from V and 5 bases from J, leaving 22 bases between. The length of the CDR3 is 17 residues. The germline V gene encodes CDR1 MNHNS and CDR2 SASEGT. The CDR3 region is CASSELLGLPLMNEQYF. For the CDR3, the DNA is TGTGCCAGCAGTGAATTATTGGGACTCCCCCTTATGAACGAGCAGTACTTC.

V gene TRBV7-8 combines with J gene TRBJ2-5; 7 nucleotides agree with TRBD1. Germline V gives CDR1 SGHVS, CDR2 FQNEAQ. The CDR3 consists of 14 residues. Unmatched junction bases numbered 5, after V lost 5 bases and J lost 2 bases. The CDR3 is CASSPAGGQETQYF. CDR3 bases: TGTGCCAGCAGCCCGGCAGGGGGACAAGAGACCCAGTACTTC.

The chain recombines TRBV10-2 with TRBJ1-2, with 9 bases matching TRBD1. Germline V gene lookup returns CDR1 WSHSY and CDR2 SAAADI. V was pared by 6 bases and J by 8 bases, with 13 bases of the junction left unmatched. This CDR3 is 15 amino acids long. This chain's CDR3 is CASRDRQGESEGYTF. The CDR3 DNA reads as TGCGCCAGCAGGGACCGACAGGGGGAGAGCGAGGGCTACACCTTC.

This clone was detected a few times. The chain has TRBV29-1 and TRBJ2-2; D assignment may be TRBD1 or TRBD2 (6 bases each). The CDR3 totals 15 residues. Trimming cost V 6 bases and J 1 base, with 15 bases left between them. Looked up from germline, CDR1 is SQVTM and CDR2 is ANQGSEA. DNA of the CDR3: TGCAGCGTGGGGGGCGGGACGTTGAACACCGGGGAGCTGTTTTTT. Its protein is CSVGGGTLNTGELFF.

Regarding this clone: At one of its ends the junction is not consistent with the germline gene, which may arise from a read error. The chain recombines TRBV7-7 with TRBJ1-1; D is uncertain. In germline, CDR1 is SSHAT, CDR2 FNYEAQ (reference sequence). The CDR3 loop spans 13 amino acids. The CDR3 region is CASSLTENTEAFF. For the CDR3, the DNA is TGTGCTAGCAGCTTAACTGAGAACACTGAAGCTTTCTTT.

The chain links TRBV7-2 to TRBJ1-5, with a weak D call TRBD1 (5 bases). The ends were cut back, 2 bases at V and 5 bases at J, with 7 bases in the middle. The germline V gene has CDR1 SGHTA and CDR2 FQGNSA. The CDR3 runs to 13 residues. The chain's CDR3 is CASSLIGDQPQHF. The CDR3 DNA is TGTGCCAGCAGCTTAATAGGGGATCAGCCCCAGCATTTT. Full variable domain (missing parts from reference TRBV7-2 and TRBJ1-5): GAGVSQSPSNKVTEKGKDVELRCDPISGHTALYWYRQSLGQGLEFLIYFQGNSAPDKSGLPSDRFSAERTGGSVSTLTIQRTQQEDSAVYLCASSLIGDQPQHFGDGTRLSIL.

The chain carries TRBV19 and TRBJ1-5, with a weak D call TRBD1 (5 bases). The germline V gene has CDR1 LNHDA and CDR2 SQIVND (reference sequence). The length of the CDR3 is 14 residues. The ends were cut back, 4 bases at V and 1 base at J, with 8 bases in the middle. The CDR3 here is CASSTRVSNQPQHF. As DNA, the CDR3 is TGTGCCAGTAGTACCAGGGTAAGCAATCAGCCCCAGCATTTT.

The rearrangement links TRBV4-3 to TRBJ2-1, with D possibly TRBD2 on 6 matching bases. Trimming pared 0 bases from V and 0 bases from J, leaving 9 bases between. The germline gives CDR1 LGHNA, CDR2 YSLEER. CDR3 length: 16 residues. The DNA of the CDR3 is TGCGCCAGCAGCCAAGATACAGCGGGCTCCTACAATGAGCAGTTCTTC. It encodes CASSQDTAGSYNEQFF.

V usage is TRBV7-3 and J usage is TRBJ2-7; TRBD1 matches 7 bases. V lost 5 bases to trimming and J lost 4 bases; unmatched junction nucleotides: 8. This CDR3 region has 14 residues. Germline loops: CDR1 SGHTA, CDR2 FQGTGA. The DNA for the CDR3 is TGTGCCAGCAGCCCCCGACAGGGATCGTACGAGCAGTACTTC. Translation gives CASSPRQGSYEQYF. Full variable domain (rest looked up from reference TRBV7-3 and TRBJ2-7): GAGVSQTPSNKVTEKGKYVELRCDPISGHTALYWYRQSLGQGPEFLIYFQGTGAADDSGLPNDRFFAVRPEGSVSTLKIQRTERGDSAVYLCASSPRQGSYEQYFGPGTRLTVT.

V and J are TRBV27 and TRBJ2-7, with D possibly matching TRBD2 (5 bases). This CDR3 comprises 14 residues. Looked up from germline, CDR1 is MNHEY and CDR2 is SMNVEV (reference sequence). Deletions cut 4 bases from V and 2 bases from J, with 12 bases between. CDR3 coding DNA: TGTGCCAGCAGTTCCCGGACTGGAGCCTACGAGCAGTACTTC. Translation: CASSSRTGAYEQYF.

This chain connects TRBV4-1 to TRBJ1-3; 8 bases map to TRBD1. The CDR3 is 16 residues long. The V gene end was trimmed by 0 bases and the J gene end by 3 bases; junction bases not matched to a gene: 4. CDR1 MGHRA and CDR2 YSYEKL come from the germline V gene. The DNA of the CDR3 is TGCGCCAGCAGCCAAGACCGACAGGGGATTGGAAACACCATATATTTT. Translation gives CASSQDRQGIGNTIYF.

The chain is built from TRBV2 and TRBJ2-4; 8 bases match TRBD1. J lost 7 bases, V lost 8 bases, and 10 bases had no gene match. This CDR3 is 14 amino acids long. CDR1 and CDR2 from the germline V gene are SNHLY and FYNNEI. CDR3 nucleotide sequence: TGTGCCAGCCGCTTTAAGGACAGGGTCAACATTCAGTACTTC. This sequence encodes CASRFKDRVNIQYF.